Shown below are 24 T cell receptor beta chains from a single sample sequenced in a study of cytomegalovirus exposure and HLA in healthy donors. PCR used 60 Vbeta primers and 13 Jbeta primers. This table comes from immunoSEQ multiplex PCR, and its TCRdb copy is limited to in-frame clones, with some not included. The table shows tens of thousands of clones, with over 65% occurring only once. The sample was PBMCs. The source of these receptors is a middle-aged woman in good health and CMV-seropositive.

The chain combines TRBV6-6 with TRBJ2-3; 10 nucleotides match TRBD2. Trimming at V came to 5 bases and at J to 0 bases, leaving 5 bases not matched to a gene. From germline, CDR1 is MNHNY and CDR2 SVGAGI (reference sequence). There are 16 residues in the CDR3. CDR3 DNA sequence: TGTGCCAGCAGTCAATTAGCGGGAGGAAGCACAGATACGCAGTATTTT. Protein: CASSQLAGGSTDTQYF.

In this sample, this clone turned up a few times. V and J are TRBV19 and TRBJ1-5; 7 bases line up with TRBD1. V lost 6 bases and J lost 5; bases outside the gene matches: 4. CDR1 LNHDA and CDR2 SQIVND come from the germline V gene (reference sequence). The CDR3 sequence is 13 residues long. Here the CDR3 reads CASRDGTDQPQHF. The CDR3 nucleotides are TGTGCCAGTAGAGATGGGACAGATCAGCCCCAGCATTTT.

Of note for this clone: Other DNA sequences within the sample encode an identical CDR3. This sequence joins TRBV6-5 and TRBJ1-3; D is unresolved. The CDR3 runs to 15 residues. V lost 0 bases and J 0 bases, leaving 6 bases between the germline ends. Germline V CDR1 and CDR2: MNHEY, SVGAGI. The CDR3 DNA is TGTGCCAGCAGTTACTCTAGAAGCTCTGGAAACACCATATATTTT. Translating gives CASSYSRSSGNTIYF.

The V call is TRBV27, the J call TRBJ2-1; 12 bases align to TRBD2. Trimming took 5 bases from V and 10 from J; bases not matched to a gene: 6. Per germline, CDR1 MNHEY and CDR2 SMNVEV (reference sequence). The CDR3 contains 14 residues. CDR3 residues: CASSRLAGAGEQFF. For the CDR3, the DNA is TGTGCCAGCAGTCGACTAGCGGGAGCCGGAGAGCAGTTCTTC.

The chain joins TRBV18 to TRBJ2-1; TRBD2 agrees at 13 bases. With 3 bases clipped from V and 7 bases from J, the junction kept 6 bases outside the gene matches. The CDR3 sequence is 16 residues long. Germline-derived CDR1 and CDR2 are KGHSH and LQKENI. CDR3 protein: CASSPPGLAGVNEQFF. In DNA form, the CDR3 reads TGTGCCAGCTCACCCCCCGGACTAGCGGGAGTTAATGAGCAGTTCTTC.

V is TRBV7-9 and J is TRBJ1-2; 7 positions agree with TRBD1. Germline loops: CDR1 SEHNR, CDR2 FQNEAQ (reference sequence). This CDR3 spans 13 amino acids. V lost 6 bases to trimming and J lost 6 bases; unmatched junction nucleotides: 7. The CDR3 region is CASSQTGDNGYTF. CDR3 nucleotides: TGTGCCAGCAGTCAAACAGGGGACAATGGCTACACCTTC.

The chain joins TRBV5-1 to TRBJ2-7; 11 bases are shared with TRBD2. Germline V lookup: CDR1 SGHRS, CDR2 YFSETQ. CDR3 size: 14 residues. The trim removed 4 bases at V and 4 bases at J, leaving 4 bases unmatched. The CDR3 loop reads CASSGTSGRYEQYF. The CDR3, as DNA: TGCGCCAGCAGCGGGACTAGCGGTAGGTACGAGCAGTACTTC.

The chain carries TRBV4-1 and TRBJ2-3; D perhaps matches TRBD2 (6 bases). Trimming pared 5 bases from V and 2 bases from J, leaving 11 bases between. The CDR3 runs 14 residues. Germline-derived CDR1 and CDR2 are MGHRA and YSYEKL. The CDR3 loop is CASSWGLYTDTQYF. The CDR3 nucleotides are TGCGCCAGCAGCTGGGGACTCTACACAGATACGCAGTATTTT.

V is TRBV9 and J is TRBJ2-7, with TRBD1 matching 11 bases. Germline V lookup: CDR1 SGDLS, CDR2 YYNGEE. V shed 3 bases and J 0 bases; nucleotides not matched to a gene: 8. CDR3 length: 17 amino acids. CDR3 loop: CASSAGGQGGYSYEQYF. The CDR3 region has the DNA TGTGCCAGCAGCGCCGGGGGACAGGGGGGATACTCCTACGAGCAGTACTTC.

This clone was counted a few times. The chain joins TRBV6-5 to TRBJ1-1; 9 nucleotides align to TRBD1. V lost 5 bases to trimming and J lost 3 bases; unmatched junction nucleotides: 4. The CDR3 has 14 amino acids. Germline-derived CDR1 and CDR2 are MNHEY and SVGAGI. The CDR3 spells CASSDRGWDTEAFF. DNA for the CDR3: TGTGCCAGCAGTGACAGGGGGTGGGACACTGAAGCTTTCTTT.

The chain is built from TRBV5-1 and TRBJ2-3; 8 nucleotides align to TRBD1. The CDR3 extends over 16 amino acids. V was clipped by 0 bases and J by 3 bases; unmatched bases: 6. The germline CDR1 and CDR2 sequences are SGHRS and YFSETQ. The CDR3 reads CASSLGTGTATDTQYF. CDR3 sequence (DNA): TGCGCCAGCAGCTTGGGGACAGGGACGGCGACAGATACGCAGTATTTT. Full variable domain (missing parts from reference TRBV5-1 and TRBJ2-3): KAGVTQTPRYLIKTRGQQVTLSCSPISGHRSVSWYQQTPGQGLQFLFEYFSETQRNKGNFPGRFSGRQFSNSRSEMNVSTLELGDSALYLCASSLGTGTATDTQYFGPGTRLTVL.

CDR3 DNA: TGTGCCAGTAGTATAGCCCCCCCGGGGATGAACACCGGGGAGCTGTTTTTT. It encodes CASSIAPPGMNTGELFF. The V gene is TRBV19, the J gene TRBJ2-2, with TRBD2 as a possible D gene (5 bases). The germline V and J ends were trimmed by 1 base and 1 base, with 13 bases remaining between them. The CDR3 consists of 17 residues. The V gene's germline CDR1 is LNHDA and CDR2 SQIVND (reference sequence). The full variable domain, its missing parts supplied by reference TRBV19 and TRBJ2-2, is DGGITQSPKYLFRKEGQNVTLSCEQNLNHDAMYWYRQDPGQGLRLIYYSQIVNDFQKGDIAEGYSVSREKKESFPLTVTSAQKNPTAFYLCASSIAPPGMNTGELFFGEGSRLTVL.

This clone was counted between two and nine times. CDR3 region: CASSATGSQPQHF. The CDR3 DNA follows: TGTGCCAGCAGCGCGACAGGGAGCCAGCCCCAGCATTTT. This chain joins TRBV14 and TRBJ1-5, with 7 bases aligning to TRBD1. CDR1 is SGHDN and CDR2 is FVKESK in the germline V gene. The junction had 5 bases not matched to a gene; V was cut back by 5 bases and J by 7 bases. CDR3 length: 13 residues.

The chain employs TRBV7-2 and TRBJ2-1, with TRBD2 matching over 9 bases. With V trimmed by 5 bases and J by 8 bases, 10 bases remained unmatched. The germline V gene has CDR1 SGHTA and CDR2 FQGNSA. CDR3 size: 15 residues. The CDR3 here is CASSPFGTSTHEQFF. Written as DNA, the CDR3 is TGTGCCAGCAGCCCGTTCGGGACTAGCACCCATGAGCAGTTCTTC.

The genes are TRBV4-2 and TRBJ2-7; TRBD1 agrees at 10 bases. Germline loops: CDR1 LGHNA, CDR2 YNFKEQ. The CDR3 is 15 amino acids. The V and J ends lost 3 bases and 4 bases, in that order; junction bases with no gene match: 6. Written as DNA, the CDR3 is TGTGCCAGCAGCCATCCCGGACAGGGGGGATACGAGCAGTACTTC. Amino acids: CASSHPGQGGYEQYF.

The chain combines TRBV10-3 with TRBJ2-7; the D gene is possibly TRBD2 (7 bases). V gave up 7 bases and J gave up 0 bases, with 16 bases separating them. This CDR3 has 15 amino acids. Germline V gene data show CDR1 as ENHRY and CDR2 as SYGVKD. The CDR3 region is CAIMGGPLLSYEQYF. CDR3 coding DNA: TGTGCCATCATGGGGGGGCCCCTACTCTCCTACGAGCAGTACTTC.

The chain carries TRBV19 and TRBJ1-3, with 7 positions matching TRBD1. Per germline, CDR1 LNHDA and CDR2 SQIVND (reference sequence). V was clipped by 4 bases and J by 3 bases; unmatched bases: 3. This CDR3 comprises 14 residues. The CDR3 reads CASSKGADGNTIYF. As DNA, the CDR3 is TGTGCCAGTAGTAAGGGGGCAGATGGAAACACCATATATTTT.

The chain employs TRBV21-1 and TRBJ2-2; the table's D call, TRBD2, has no DNA check behind it. TRBV21-1 corresponds to a pseudogene. CDR3 length: 15 residues. The CDR3, as DNA: TGTGCCAGCAGCAAAGCAGAGCGGAACACCGGGGAGCTGTTTTTT. Translation: CASSKAERNTGELFF.

Only a few counts were recorded for this clone. The rearrangement uses TRBV6-1 and TRBJ2-1, with TRBD2 matching 7 bases. The CDR3 sequence is 12 residues long. With V trimmed by 10 bases and J by 5 bases, 5 bases remained unmatched. In germline, CDR1 is MNHNS, CDR2 SASEGT. The CDR3 loop is CAIREENNEQFF. CDR3 DNA sequence: TGTGCCATCCGGGAGGAAAACAATGAGCAGTTCTTC.

The J gene is TRBJ2-3, the V gene TRBV9, with unresolved D. Germline values: CDR1 SGDLS, CDR2 YYNGEE. Trimming removed 4 bases at V and 5 bases at J, with 14 bases between. CDR3 length: 14 residues. DNA for the CDR3: TGTGCCAGCAGCCCCCCCCTCTCGGGAGATACGCAGTATTTT. Amino acids: CASSPPLSGDTQYF.

This chain connects TRBV7-9 to TRBJ2-1; D call uncertain. CDR3 length equals 13 residues. Trimming took 5 bases from V and 6 from J, leaving 11 bases between them. Germline V CDR1 and CDR2: SEHNR, FQNEAQ (reference sequence). The CDR3 region has the DNA TGTGCCAGCAGCCCCCTCGGTTTCAATGAGCAGTTCTTC. This codes for CASSPLGFNEQFF.

This clone was recorded once. V and J are TRBV19 and TRBJ2-5; TRBD2 matches 8 bases. The J call could be wrong; TRBJ2-7 is a better fit for the DNA end. The CDR3 has 11 residues. Germline loops: CDR1 LNHDA, CDR2 SQIVND (reference sequence). CDR3: CATREGYEQYF. The CDR3 DNA reads TGTGCCACCCGGGAGGGGTACGAGCAGTACTTC.

Of note for this clone: At one end the junction does not follow the germline gene, possibly because of a read error. This chain joins TRBV7-9 and TRBJ1-1, with a possible D match to TRBD1 (6 bases). CDR1 and CDR2 from the germline V gene are SEHNR and FQNEAQ (reference sequence). The CDR3 contains 13 residues. The CDR3 sequence: CSSTPGEVGEAFF. In nucleotides, the CDR3 is TGTTCCAGCACCCCAGGGGAAGTGGGTGAAGCTTTCTTT. Together with reference TRBV7-9 and TRBJ1-1, the CDR3 gives the full variable domain: DTGVSQNPRHKITKRGQNVTFRCDPISEHNRLYWYRQTLGQGPEFLTYFQNEAQLEKSRLLSDRFSAERPKGSFSTLEIQRTEQGDSAMYLCSSTPGEVGEAFFGQGTRLTVV.

The chain recombines TRBV11-3 with TRBJ1-6, with TRBD1 identical over 7 bases. Losses at the gene ends were 5 bases for V and 4 bases for J; bases not matched to a gene: 2. Per the germline V gene, CDR1 is SGHNT and CDR2 is YENEEA. This CDR3 region has 14 residues. CDR3 sequence reads: CASSQTGYNSPLHF. DNA for the CDR3: TGTGCCAGCAGCCAGACAGGGTATAATTCACCCCTCCACTTT.